This is a list of T cell receptor beta chains from one sample in a study of blood T cell repertoires in COVID-19. Repertoires were generated with immunoSEQ multiplex PCR, while TCRdb's copy carries only in-frame clones and drops some. The table shows about 130,000 clones, with roughly 80% occurring only once. The sample was peripheral blood. The receptors were gathered from a woman in her 70s with COVID-19, enrolled during active disease. The CDR3 runs from the conserved cysteine through the conserved F or W. A D gene is named only where the DNA matches it firmly. Not all rows give a size; the values are once, few, many and, for expanded clones, a class.

TRBJ2-7 15 - - TRBV6-6 CASSFDSPLSYEQYF TGTGCCAGCAGTTTCGACAGCCCACTCTCCTACGAGCAGTACTTC
TRBJ1-3 13 - - TRBV5-5 CASSSAGRNTIYF TGTGCCAGCAGCTCGGCAGGGAGGAACACCATATATTTT
TRBJ1-1 13 - - TRBV6-6 CASSTTGLPEAFF TGTGCCAGCAGCACCACAGGGCTCCCTGAAGCTTTCTTT
TRBJ2-1 15 - - TRBV4-2 CASSQEIAAATQQFF TGTGCCAGCAGCCAAGAAATAGCGGCAGCCACTCAGCAGTTCTTC
TRBJ1-2 12 - - TRBV28 CASRPPGGGYTF TGTGCCAGCAGGCCGCCCGGGGGGGGCTACACCTTC
TRBJ1-1 13 - - TRBV6-1 CASSDVADTEAFF TGTGCCAGCAGCGACGTAGCAGACACTGAAGCTTTCTTT
TRBJ2-7 15 - TRBD1 TRBV7-2 CASSLEQGTGFEQYF TGTGCCAGCAGCTTAGAACAGGGGACCGGATTCGAGCAGTACTTC
TRBJ2-1 14 - - TRBV7-9 CASSPRDIYNEQFF TGTGCCAGCAGCCCACGGGACATTTACAATGAGCAGTTCTTC
TRBJ1-2 17 few TRBD1 TRBV9 CASTSSGQGAGFYGYTF TGTGCCAGCACCTCCTCCGGACAGGGTGCGGGATTCTATGGCTACACCTTC
TRBJ2-3 16 once TRBD2 TRBV3-1/TRBV3-2 CASSQVTAGGTDTQYF TGTGCCAGCAGCCAAGTGACAGCGGGGGGCACAGATACGCAGTATTTT
TRBJ2-5 14 - - TRBV21-1 CASSKPTGGETQYF TGTGCCAGCAGCAAACCAACCGGGGGGGAGACCCAGTACTTC
TRBJ1-6 15 - TRBD1 TRBV27 CASSLGTGGNSPLHF TGTGCCAGCAGTCTCGGGACAGGGGGCAATTCACCCCTCCACTTT
TRBJ1-2 15 - TRBD1 TRBV5-1 CASSLASDRGEGYTF TGCGCCAGCAGCTTGGCGTCTGACAGGGGAGAAGGCTACACCTTC
TRBJ2-7 15 - TRBD2 TRBV19 CASSLASGASYEQYF TGTGCCAGTAGTTTGGCTAGCGGCGCCTCCTACGAGCAGTACTTC
TRBJ2-4 15 - TRBD2 TRBV19 CASSIGGIAKNIQYF TGTGCCAGTAGTATCGGGGGGATAGCCAAAAACATTCAGTACTTC
TRBJ2-5 13 - - TRBV5-4 CASSLGRQETQYF TGTGCCAGCAGCTTGGGTCGGCAAGAGACCCAGTACTTC
TRBJ1-6 14 - TRBD1 TRBV2 CASSPTGVSSPLHF TGTGCCAGCAGCCCGACAGGGGTGAGCTCACCCCTCCACTTT
TRBJ1-1 12 once - TRBV6-5 CASRTPLGGRFF TGTGCCAGCAGAACACCCCTTGGGGGCCGTTTCTTT
TRBJ2-2 13 - - TRBV7-2 CASSSRQTGELFF TGTGCCAGCAGCTCCCGACAGACCGGGGAGCTGTTTTTT
TRBJ1-2 14 - TRBD1 TRBV30 CASPGQGVFYGYTF TGTGCCTCTCCGGGACAGGGGGTTTTCTATGGCTACACCTTC
TRBJ1-5 13 - TRBD1 TRBV2 CASSWDRNQPQHF TGTGCCAGCAGTTGGGACAGAAATCAGCCCCAGCATTTT
TRBJ1-2 12 - - TRBV30 CAWTRGNYGYTF TGTGCCTGGACCAGGGGCAACTATGGCTACACCTTC
TRBJ1-2 13 - TRBD1 TRBV6-5 CASSRTGGYGYTF TGTGCCAGCAGTCGGACAGGGGGGTATGGCTACACCTTC
TRBJ1-2 14 many TRBD1 TRBV29-1 CSVETAQGAAGYTF TGCAGCGTTGAAACGGCCCAGGGGGCAGCAGGCTACACCTTC
TRBJ1-4 14 - - TRBV5-1 CASSLGQGSEKLFF TGCGCCAGCAGCTTGGGGCAGGGTAGCGAAAAACTGTTTTTT
TRBJ2-5 11 few - TRBV28 CASSSPRTQYF TGTGCCAGCAGTTCCCCTAGGACCCAGTACTTC
TRBJ2-3 15 - - TRBV5-6 CASGGQGKPTDTQYF TGTGCCAGCGGAGGCCAGGGGAAACCCACAGATACGCAGTATTTT
TRBJ2-3 16 - - TRBV18 CASSRTPRGRTDTQYF TGTGCCAGCTCGCGAACCCCCAGGGGACGCACAGATACGCAGTATTTT
TRBJ1-2 17 - - TRBV15 CATSRDYDPSGAYGYTF TGTGCCACCAGCAGAGATTACGACCCCTCTGGGGCCTATGGCTACACCTTC
TRBJ2-3 15 - TRBD1 TRBV5-6 CASSLPDRGGDTQYF TGTGCCAGCAGCTTACCGGACAGGGGCGGAGATACGCAGTATTTT
TRBJ1-1 13 - TRBD1 TRBV11-2 CASRKTGGTEAFF TGTGCCAGCAGGAAGACAGGGGGTACTGAAGCTTTCTTT
TRBJ1-6 14 - - TRBV14 CASTLGSYNSPLHF TGTGCCAGCACCCTCGGCTCCTATAATTCACCCCTCCACTTT
TRBJ2-1 15 - TRBD2 TRBV11-2 CASSFVAGGPPEQFF TGTGCCAGCAGCTTCGTAGCGGGGGGGCCTCCTGAGCAGTTCTTC
TRBJ1-1 15 - - TRBV29-1 CSVRESAGSNTEAFF TGCAGCGTTCGGGAGTCGGCAGGCTCGAACACTGAAGCTTTCTTT
TRBJ1-3 14 - - TRBV15 CATSRGQGGNTIYF TGTGCCACCAGCAGAGGCCAGGGCGGAAACACCATATATTTT
TRBJ2-1 15 - TRBD2 TRBV9 CASSVGLAEYNEQFF TGTGCCAGCAGCGTAGGACTAGCGGAGTACAATGAGCAGTTCTTC
TRBJ1-1 12 few - TRBV29-1 CSTLPTGTEAFF TGCAGCACCCTACCGACGGGTACTGAAGCTTTCTTT
TRBJ1-2 15 few TRBD1 TRBV9 CASSVADRVNYGYTF TGTGCCAGCAGCGTGGCGGACAGGGTGAACTATGGCTACACCTTC
TRBJ1-2 15 - TRBD1 TRBV6-5 CASSYNPTGPDGYTF TGTGCCAGCAGTTATAATCCGACAGGGCCTGATGGCTACACCTTC
TRBJ1-4 15 many - TRBV19 CASSIGEGSGEKLFF TGTGCCAGTAGTATAGGGGAGGGATCCGGTGAAAAACTGTTTTTT
TRBJ2-1 12 - TRBD2 TRBV29-1 CSVSGGPGEQFF TGCAGCGTTTCGGGGGGGCCGGGTGAGCAGTTCTTC
TRBJ1-4 15 - - TRBV2 CASSVVQGLSEKLFF TGTGCCAGCAGTGTAGTTCAGGGTCTGAGTGAAAAACTGTTTTTT
TRBJ2-1 15 - TRBD2 TRBV2 CACTRLAASYNEQFF TGTGCCTGCACCAGACTAGCGGCTTCCTACAATGAGCAGTTCTTC
TRBJ2-1 16 - TRBD2 TRBV5-4 CASSLGASGGAGEQFF TGTGCCAGCAGCTTGGGTGCTAGCGGGGGGGCCGGGGAGCAGTTCTTC
TRBJ1-4 13 - - TRBV19 CASSPGAAEKLFF TGTGCCAGTTCTCCAGGTGCAGCTGAAAAACTGTTTTTT
TRBJ2-7 14 - - TRBV2 CASTVGLSYNEQYF TGTGCCAGCACCGTGGGGCTGTCTTATAACGAGCAGTACTTC
TRBJ2-5 12 - - TRBV11-2 CASSLGPGTQYF TGTGCCAGCAGCTTAGGACCGGGGACCCAGTACTTC
TRBJ2-7 16 - TRBD1 TRBV4-1 CASSQGQGMGTYEQYF TGCGCCAGCAGCCAGGGACAGGGGATGGGTACCTACGAGCAGTACTTC
TRBJ2-2 22 few TRBD1 TRBV3-1/TRBV3-2 CASSQDVRGGQGSPGNTGELFF TGTGCCAGCAGCCAAGATGTACGAGGGGGACAGGGGTCGCCCGGGAACACCGGGGAGCTGTTTTTT
TRBJ1-6 16 few - TRBV7-8 CASSLERLENNSPLHF TGTGCCAGCAGCCTGGAGAGGCTGGAAAATAATTCACCCCTCCACTTT